This TCR beta chain was sequenced during a study of blood T cell repertoires in COVID-19. About the research overall: COVID-19 samples from acute and convalescent phases originated in the United States, Italy and Spain.

Clones were read by immunoSEQ multiplex PCR, and TCRdb kept only the in-frame ones, dropping some. Seen here are 220,000 or so clones, approximately 85% observed once, and the top ten hold under 8.5%. The CDR3 spans 16 residues. V lost 3 bases and J lost 4; bases outside the gene matches: 6. In germline, CDR1 is SNHLY, CDR2 FYNNEI. Sample: peripheral blood. V and J are TRBV2 and TRBJ2-3; TRBD2 aligns across 11 bases. This clonotype originated in a woman older than 75 with COVID-19, enrolled during active disease. The CDR3 DNA sequence: TGTGCCAGCAGTGACCCATTAGCGGGGGGGCCAGATACGCAGTATTTT. This sequence encodes CASSDPLAGGPDTQYF. Full variable domain (outside the CDR3, taken from reference TRBV2 and TRBJ2-3): EPEVTQTPSHQVTQMGQEVILRCVPISNHLYFYWYRQILGQKVEFLVSFYNNEISEKSEIFDDQFSVERPDGSNFTLKIRSTKLEDSAMYFCASSDPLAGGPDTQYFGPGTRLTVL.